These 31 T cell receptor delta chains were sequenced from one sample in a study of gamma-delta T cells after stem cell transplantation (dated by TCRdb to 2016 to 2017). Libraries were constructed by RT-PCR. Sequencing relied on an Illumina MiSeq. Clonotypes were called again by TCRdb from the public reads via CATT, and duplicate nucleotide sequences were then merged into one entry. This sample gives roughly 3,200 delta-chain clones in total; around 2% of them show up just once. In total, the top ten clones hold approximately 40% of the sample. The sample comprised gamma-delta T cells. The receptors derive from a human donor. It is not recorded whose cells these are; they may come from a transplant donor.

Turning to this clone: TCRdb records a much larger clone's protein for this DNA, with a difference at residue 6 that likely arises from a read error; the protein given is the translation of the DNA. This chain links TRDV2 with TRDJ1; D gene unclear. Germline-derived CDR1 and CDR2 are GEAIGNYY and EKD. V was cut by 3 bases and J by 2 bases, with 12 bases left in between. CDR3 length: 14 residues. The CDR3: CACDLIGRTDKLIF. In DNA form, the CDR3 reads TGTGCCTGTGACCTGATTGGGAGGACCGATAAACTCATCTTT.

This clone was seen a few times. TCRdb pairs this DNA with a much larger clone's protein that differs at residue 8, likely a read error; the protein shown was translated from the DNA. This rearrangement joins TRDV2 to TRDJ1; the D gene is possibly TRDD3 (5 bases). CDR1 and CDR2 (germline): GEAIGNYY, EKD. The CDR3 sequence is 17 residues long. V was clipped by 1 base and J by 0 bases, with 17 bases between them. The CDR3 bases are TGTGCCTGTGACACGGTGGGGAACCCCGAGGACACCGATAAACTCATCTTT. This codes for CACDTVGNPEDTDKLIF.

There are many counts of this clone. A far larger clone is one nucleotide away, so this likely arose from a read error. The rearrangement uses TRDV2 and TRDJ1, with D tentatively TRDD2 (5 bases). V lost 0 bases and J lost 3, with 13 bases in between. This CDR3 is built from 15 residues. Germline V lookup: CDR1 GEAIGNYY, CDR2 EKD. The CDR3 DNA reads TGTGCCTGTGACACCATTGGCCTTCACGCCGATAAACTCATCTTT. Amino acid sequence: CACDTIGLHADKLIF.

This clone is categorized as large (0.1 to 1%). Other DNA sequences in this specimen translate into the identical CDR3. The chain combines TRDV2 with TRDJ1; 13 bases match TRDD3. The CDR3 totals 18 residues. From germline, CDR1 is GEAIGNYY and CDR2 EKD. V was pared by 1 base and J by 0 bases, with 7 bases of the junction left unmatched. CDR3 sequence reads: CACDTLTGGYENTDKLIF. The CDR3 DNA follows: TGTGCCTGTGACACGCTGACTGGGGGATACGAGAACACCGATAAACTCATCTTT.

Turning to this clone: The likely explanation is a read error, given a far larger clone one base away. Other DNA variants within this sample encode the same CDR3. The V call is TRDV2, the J call TRDJ1; 9 bases agree with TRDD3. The CDR3 is 19 residues long. The V segment lost 0 bases and the J segment 4 bases; nucleotides outside the gene matches: 17. CDR1 and CDR2 (germline): GEAIGNYY, EKD. Here the CDR3 DNA reads TGTGCCTGTGACACCGGAGGACTGGGGGACACGCCGTCTGGCGATAAACTCATCTTT. Translation: CACDTGGLGDTPSGDKLIF.

Sample share makes this clone large. Within the sample, other DNA sequences also encode this same CDR3. J is TRDJ1 and V is TRDV2; D is possibly TRDD3 (5 bases). Germline V gene sequence: CDR1 GEAIGNYY, CDR2 EKD. With 0 bases removed from V and 0 bases from J, the gap between germline ends came to 10 bases. The CDR3 is 15 residues long. The CDR3 nucleotides read TGTGCCTGTGACACCGTTGGGGCGTACACCGATAAACTCATCTTT. Protein product: CACDTVGAYTDKLIF.

In the case of this clone: This likely stems from a read error, as it lies one base from a far larger clone. Other nucleotide sequences from this sample produce the same CDR3. The chain combines TRDV2 with TRDJ1; a possible D gene is TRDD3 (6 bases). Germline V lookup: CDR1 GEAIGNYY, CDR2 EKD. The CDR3 has 15 amino acids. This CDR3 reads CACDTLSGGRDKLIF. CDR3 in DNA: TGTGCCTGCGACACCCTTAGTGGGGGGCGCGATAAACTCATCTTT.

Comment on this clone: Only one base separates this from a far larger clonotype, so it likely reflects a read error. This specimen includes other DNA sequences encoding the same CDR3. The chain uses TRDV2 and TRDJ1, with 10 nucleotides matching TRDD3. Losses at the gene ends were 3 bases for V and 5 bases for J; bases not matched to a gene: 11. This CDR3 comprises 16 residues. Per germline, CDR1 GEAIGNYY and CDR2 EKD. The CDR3 DNA follows: TGTGCCTGTGACCCTTTACTGGGGGATTCCACTGATAAACTCATCTTT. The encoded protein is CACDPLLGDSTDKLIF.

This clone has ten or more counts. This may be a read error: a much more frequent sequence differs by one nucleotide. The V gene is TRDV2, the J gene TRDJ1; TRDD3 matches at 9 bases. This CDR3 spans 14 amino acids. The germline V gene has CDR1 GEAIGNYY and CDR2 EKD. CDR3 nucleotide sequence: TGTGCCCGTGACACCTGGGGGATCGCCGATAAACTCATCTTT. Residues: CARDTWGIADKLIF.

This clone was counted a few times. The chain couples TRDV2 to TRDJ1, with TRDD3 matching over 11 bases. V was pared by 7 bases and J by 4 bases, with 10 bases of the junction left unmatched. CDR1 is GEAIGNYY and CDR2 is EKD in the germline V gene. This CDR3 is built from 15 residues. In DNA form, the CDR3 reads TGTGCCTGCTTCGTACTGGGGGATAAGGGCGATAAACTCATCTTT. It yields the protein CACFVLGDKGDKLIF.

About this clone: A read error likely explains why the TCRdb protein, taken from a much larger clone, differs from this DNA's translation at residue 10; the protein shown is translated from the DNA. The chain employs TRDV2 and TRDJ3; 11 positions agree with TRDD3. The CDR3 runs 18 residues. Trimming cost V 2 bases and J 3 bases; bases outside gene matches: 5. Germline V CDR1 and CDR2: GEAIGNYY, EKD. The CDR3: CACDILGDSIWDTRQMFF. The CDR3 DNA follows: TGTGCCTGTGACATACTGGGGGATAGTATCTGGGACACCCGACAGATGTTTTTC.

On this clone itself: The protein that TCRdb holds for this DNA derives from a much larger clone and differs from the translated DNA at residue 4, which likely indicates a read error; the protein shown here is translated from the DNA. The chain uses TRDV2 and TRDJ1, with 13 bases that match TRDD3. The V gene end was trimmed by 5 bases and the J gene end by 0 bases; junction bases not matched to a gene: 11. CDR3 length: 18 residues. The germline V gene encodes CDR1 GEAIGNYY and CDR2 EKD. The CDR3 nucleotides read TGTGCCTGTGGCGTACTGGGGGATACGGAGGGGCACACCGATAAACTCATCTTT. Amino acid sequence: CACGVLGDTEGHTDKLIF.

This clone showed up many times. A single base is all that separates this from a far larger clone, so a read error is likely. Other DNA sequences in this specimen translate into the identical CDR3. The V and J genes are TRDV2 and TRDJ1, with D possibly TRDD3 on 5 matching bases. Germline lookup yields CDR1 GEAIGNYY and CDR2 EKD. This CDR3 contains 15 residues. The chain's CDR3 is CACDTVGENTDKLIF. The CDR3 DNA reads as TGCGCCTGTGACACGGTCGGGGAGAACACCGATAAACTCATCTTT.

By share, this clone counts as large. Other DNA sequences from this sample encode an identical CDR3 as well. The chain employs TRDV2 and TRDJ1; TRDD3 matches 8 bases. The CDR3 has 16 amino acids. CDR1 and CDR2 from the germline V gene are GEAIGNYY and EKD. Trimming cost V 3 bases and J 2 bases; bases outside gene matches: 10. CDR3 in DNA: TGTGCCTGTGACCCATTATGGGATACGGGGACCGATAAACTCATCTTT. Protein sequence: CACDPLWDTGTDKLIF.

This clone is termed large (0.1 to 1%). This sample includes further DNA sequences coding for the same CDR3. The V call is TRDV2, the J call TRDJ1, with a tentative D call TRDD3 (5 bases). V lost 4 bases and J 7 bases, leaving 18 bases between the germline ends. The CDR3 spans 14 residues. CDR1 is GEAIGNYY, CDR2 EKD, per germline. The CDR3 DNA reads as TGTGCCTGTGAACCCTTAACTCCGGGGGTTAAACTCATCTTT. Protein: CACEPLTPGVKLIF.

This clone was picked up a small number of times. A read error likely explains why the TCRdb protein, taken from a much larger clone, differs from this DNA's translation at residue 10; the protein shown is translated from the DNA. The rearrangement uses TRDV2 and TRDJ1; TRDD3 aligns across 7 bases. The germline V gene has CDR1 GEAIGNYY and CDR2 EKD. Trimming at V came to 0 bases and at J to 0 bases, leaving 9 bases not matched to a gene. The CDR3 length is 17 residues. CDR3: CACDTLGGPGDTDKLIF. For the CDR3, the DNA is TGTGCCTGTGACACCCTGGGGGGCCCCGGGGACACCGATAAACTCATCTTT.

V and J are TRDV2 and TRDJ1, with 8 positions matching TRDD3. Germline CDR1 is GEAIGNYY and CDR2 is EKD. With V trimmed by 1 base and J by 0 bases, 12 bases remained unmatched. The CDR3 has 18 residues. The CDR3 nucleotides read TGTGCCTGTGACACAATGGCTGGGGGACCAACTTACACCGATAAACTCATCTTT. Translation: CACDTMAGGPTYTDKLIF.

This clone was recorded a few times. A read error is the likely source, as a far larger clone sits one nucleotide away. Different DNA sequences within this sample yield the same CDR3. This chain uses TRDV2 with TRDJ1; 13 nucleotides line up with TRDD3. In germline, CDR1 is GEAIGNYY, CDR2 EKD. The junction had 14 bases not matched to a gene; V was cut back by 1 base and J by 4 bases. The CDR3 contains 19 residues. The CDR3 loop is CACDTGGLGDTPSGDKLIF. DNA for the CDR3: TGTGCCTGTGACACTGGAGGACTGGGGGATACGCCGTCTGGCGATAAACTCATCTTT.

Turning to this clone: TCRdb lists the protein of a much larger clone for this DNA, which differs at residue 13, so this is likely a read error; the protein given here is translated from the DNA itself. This sequence joins TRDV2 and TRDJ1; 13 nucleotides align to TRDD3. With V trimmed by 3 bases and J by 4 bases, 13 bases remained unmatched. CDR3 length equals 18 residues. Germline loops: CDR1 GEAIGNYY, CDR2 EKD. In DNA, the CDR3 is TGTGCCTGTGACGTACTGGGGGATACGGAGGGGCACATCGATAAACTCATCTTT. It codes for CACDVLGDTEGHIDKLIF.

The chain has TRDV2 and TRDJ1, with 13 bases identical to TRDD3. CDR3 length: 19 residues. V shed 3 bases, J shed 0 bases, and the junction held 12 bases outside the gene matches. CDR1 is GEAIGNYY and CDR2 is EKD in the germline V gene. CDR3: CACDPLLGDTRGYTDKLIF. CDR3 nucleotides: TGTGCCTGTGACCCTTTACTGGGGGATACGCGGGGGTACACCGATAAACTCATCTTT.

This clone was found a few times. Translating this DNA gives a protein that differs at residue 14 from the TCRdb one, which belongs to a much larger clone; a read error is likely, and the protein shown is this translation. J is TRDJ1 and V is TRDV2; a weak D match, TRDD3 (5 bases). Per germline, CDR1 GEAIGNYY and CDR2 EKD. The CDR3 consists of 15 residues. The chain's CDR3 is CACDTVGTYTDKLTF. The CDR3 DNA reads TGTGCCTGTGACACAGTGGGGACGTACACCGATAAACTCACCTTT.

Comment on this clone: It differs at one base from a far larger clone, so likely a read error. The sample carries other DNA sequences with the same CDR3. The J gene is TRDJ1, the V gene TRDV2; D is undetermined. The CDR3 extends over 15 amino acids. Trimming pared 1 base from V and 0 bases from J, leaving 11 bases between. From germline, CDR1 is GEAIGNYY and CDR2 EKD. This chain's CDR3 is CACDTVGTYTDKLIF. The DNA of the CDR3 is TGTGCCTGTGACACAGTAGGGACGTACACCGATAAACTCATCTTT.

This clone was found a few times. TCRdb attributes to this sequence the protein of a much larger clone, which differs from the DNA translation at residue 9; a read error is likely, and the protein displayed is translated from the DNA. The V call is TRDV2, the J call TRDJ1, with D unresolved. The CDR3 loop spans 17 amino acids. Germline V gives CDR1 GEAIGNYY, CDR2 EKD. V was cut by 1 base and J by 0 bases, with 17 bases left in between. The CDR3 spells CACDTLVGRQYTDKLIF. The DNA for the CDR3 is TGTGCCTGTGACACTCTCGTTGGGAGACAATACACCGATAAACTCATCTTT.

In its sample, this clone was seen a few times. This could be a read error, since a much larger clone is one nucleotide away. This chain uses TRDV2 with TRDJ3, with 8 bases lining up with TRDD3. Per the germline V gene, CDR1 is GEAIGNYY and CDR2 is EKD. Trimming cost V 0 bases and J 0 bases; bases outside gene matches: 9. The CDR3 is 20 amino acids. This CDR3 reads CACDTFTGGTASWDTRQMFF. Written as DNA, the CDR3 is TGTGCCTGTGACACCTTTACTGGGGGGACCGCCTCCTGGGACACCCGACAGATGTTTTTC.

To note about this clone: Translating this DNA gives a protein that differs at residue 11 from the TCRdb one, which belongs to a much larger clone; a read error is likely, and the protein shown is this translation. Other DNA sequences in the same sample also yield this CDR3. The genes are TRDV2 and TRDJ1; 13 bases match TRDD3. V was pared by 2 bases and J by 8 bases, with 7 bases of the junction left unmatched. This CDR3 is built from 15 residues. Germline CDR1 is GEAIGNYY and CDR2 is EKD. The CDR3 coding sequence is TGTGCCTGTGACATTTTACTGGGGGATACGGGGAAACTCATCTTT. It yields the protein CACDILLGDTGKLIF.

V and J are TRDV2 and TRDJ1; 11 nucleotides match TRDD3. Germline trimming cut 2 bases from V and 2 bases from J; bases unmatched to any gene: 9. The CDR3 loop spans 17 amino acids. Germline assignment: CDR1 GEAIGNYY and CDR2 EKD. CDR3 DNA: TGTGCCTGTGACATGATACTGGGGGATATTGTAACCGATAAACTCATCTTT. This codes for CACDMILGDIVTDKLIF.

As concerns this clone: This likely reflects a read error, since a far larger clone is one base away. Additional DNA sequences in this sample encode the identical CDR3. The chain employs TRDV2 and TRDJ3; tentatively, D is TRDD3 (6 bases). V was trimmed by 0 bases and J by 0 bases, leaving 17 bases between them. The CDR3 sequence is 20 residues long. The germline CDR1 and CDR2 sequences are GEAIGNYY and EKD. The CDR3 here is CACDTVLGDTISWDTRQMFF. The DNA of the CDR3 is TGTGCCTGTGACACCGTACTGGGAGATACAATCTCCTGGGACACCCGACAGATGTTTTTC.

As for this clone: This DNA translates differently at residue 9 from the TCRdb protein, which is that of a much larger clone; a read error is likely, and the protein shown is the DNA's own translation. The chain couples TRDV2 to TRDJ1; 8 positions match TRDD3. The CDR3 totals 16 residues. Germline CDR1 is GEAIGNYY and CDR2 is EKD. Unmatched junction bases numbered 14, after V lost 8 bases and J lost 1 base. The CDR3 spells CASYGVGDALTDKLIF. CDR3 DNA: TGTGCCTCTTACGGGGTGGGGGATGCGCTCACCGATAAACTCATCTTT.

To note about this clone: A far larger clone differs by one base, so this is likely a read error. This sample includes further DNA sequences coding for the same CDR3. The chain combines TRDV2 with TRDJ1, with D perhaps matching TRDD3 (5 bases). Germline V gene lookup returns CDR1 GEAIGNYY and CDR2 EKD. V shed 0 bases and J shed 0 bases, with 16 bases lying between them. The CDR3 is 17 amino acids. CDR3 loop: CACDTLGGPRDTDKLIF. The CDR3 coding sequence is TGTGCCTGTGACACCCTGGGAGGCCCCAGGGACACCGATAAACTCATCTTT.

In this sample, this clone turned up a few times. This likely came from a read error, as a far larger clone is one base away. Other DNA sequences in the same sample also yield this CDR3. The CDR3 DNA sequence: TGTGCCTGCGACACCGTGCGTACTGGGGGATCAAACTCCTGGGACACCCGACAGATGTTTTTC. Its protein is CACDTVRTGGSNSWDTRQMFF. The chain has TRDV2 and TRDJ3; 10 bases match TRDD3. The germline gives CDR1 GEAIGNYY, CDR2 EKD. This CDR3 contains 21 residues.

This clone has a handful of counts. The chain recombines TRDV2 with TRDJ1; 13 bases agree with TRDD3. Trimming at V came to 3 bases and at J to 0 bases, leaving 9 bases not matched to a gene. The CDR3 has 18 residues. CDR1 is GEAIGNYY and CDR2 is EKD in the germline V gene. The CDR3, as DNA: TGTGCCTGTGACCCGGTACTGGGGGATACGCGGGACACCGATAAACTCATCTTT. Translating it yields CACDPVLGDTRDTDKLIF.